These T cell receptor beta chains were read from a single sample in a study of blood T cell repertoires in COVID-19. Here immunoSEQ multiplex PCR was the method, and the copy in TCRdb shows in-frame clones only, minus some. The sample lists 310,000 or so clones, roughly 89% occurring once. The specimen was PBMCs or T cells enriched from blood (not recorded which). These receptors were collected from a woman younger than 35 with acute COVID-19. Both conserved end residues are part of each CDR3. D genes are given only for firm matches. Size is stated for part of the rows, as once, few or many counts, or as a class when the clone is expanded.

TRBV18	-	-	TRBJ2-5	CASSPLATGGETQYF	TGTGCCAGCTCACCGTTGGCGACGGGGGGCGAGACCCAGTACTTC
TRBV30	TRBD2	-	TRBJ2-1	CAWNGLAGPNEQFF	TGTGCCTGGAACGGACTAGCGGGACCGAATGAGCAGTTCTTC
TRBV6-5	TRBD2	few	TRBJ2-3	CATGLAGGLDTQYF	TGTGCCACCGGACTAGCGGGAGGACTAGATACGCAGTATTTT
TRBV5-8	-	-	TRBJ1-1	CASSLGASRPNTEAFF	TGTGCCAGCAGCTTAGGGGCGAGTAGACCGAACACTGAAGCTTTCTTT
TRBV6-2/TRBV6-3	-	-	TRBJ1-6	CASSYRPGAGGNSPLHF	TGTGCCAGCAGTTACCGACCTGGGGCAGGCGGTAATTCACCCCTCCACTTT
TRBV7-8	-	-	TRBJ1-1	CASSLSRTEAFF	TGTGCCAGCAGCCTTAGTCGGACTGAAGCTTTCTTT
TRBV3-1/TRBV3-2	-	many	TRBJ1-5	CASSQTGYSNQPQHF	TGTGCCAGCAGCCAAACGGGGTATAGCAATCAGCCCCAGCATTTT
TRBV15	TRBD2	-	TRBJ2-2	CATSRPLPGGGELFF	TGTGCCACCAGCCGTCCTCTTCCGGGGGGCGGGGAGCTGTTTTTT
TRBV7-9	-	-	TRBJ2-7	CASSLLLGHPYEQYF	TGTGCCAGCAGCTTATTACTGGGCCATCCTTACGAGCAGTACTTC
TRBV11-2	-	-	TRBJ2-7	CASSLDGGLYEQYF	TGTGCCAGCAGCTTAGATGGCGGCCTGTACGAGCAGTACTTC
TRBV11-3	TRBD2	-	TRBJ2-3	CASSLVLFATSGISTDTQYF	TGTGCCAGCAGCTTAGTTCTATTCGCTACTAGCGGGATAAGCACAGATACGCAGTATTTT
TRBV10-3	-	few	TRBJ2-1	CAIKAEKNVYNEQFF	TGTGCCATCAAAGCGGAGAAGAACGTATACAATGAGCAGTTCTTC
TRBV7-9	TRBD2	once	TRBJ2-1	CASSWVLTSGNYNEQFF	TGTGCCAGCAGCTGGGTTTTAACTAGCGGGAACTACAATGAGCAGTTCTTC
TRBV24-1	-	-	TRBJ2-2	CATSVSGDTGELFF	TGTGCCACCAGTGTTTCGGGGGACACCGGGGAGCTGTTTTTT
TRBV18	-	-	TRBJ2-7	CASSPVGTYEQYF	TGTGCCAGCTCACCAGTTGGCACCTACGAGCAGTACTTC
TRBV6-5	TRBD2	-	TRBJ2-7	CASSYQGLAGNEQYF	TGTGCCAGCAGTTACCAAGGACTAGCGGGAAACGAGCAGTACTTC
TRBV28	-	-	TRBJ1-4	CASTPDKGLEKLFF	TGTGCCAGCACCCCGGACAAGGGACTTGAAAAACTGTTTTTT
TRBV7-9	-	-	TRBJ2-5	CASTFLETQYF	TGTGCCAGCACGTTTCTGGAGACCCAGTACTTC
TRBV6-2/TRBV6-3	-	-	TRBJ1-1	CASSYRETTVNTEAFF	TGTGCCAGCAGTTACAGAGAGACGACAGTGAACACTGAAGCTTTCTTT
TRBV7-2	TRBD1	few	TRBJ2-7	CASSLAGTGGSYEQYF	TGTGCCAGCAGCTTAGCTGGAACAGGGGGCTCCTACGAGCAGTACTTC
TRBV27	-	-	TRBJ1-1	CASSLKGSAEAFF	TGTGCCAGCAGTTTAAAAGGGAGTGCTGAAGCTTTCTTT
TRBV19	TRBD1	-	TRBJ1-5	CASSIGTVFDQPQHF	TGTGCCAGTAGTATCGGGACAGTCTTCGATCAGCCCCAGCATTTT
TRBV4-2	-	-	TRBJ1-3	CASSQDGLAQISGNTIYF	TGTGCCAGCAGCCAAGATGGTTTGGCTCAGATCTCTGGAAACACCATATATTTT
TRBV10-2	TRBD2	-	TRBJ2-1	CASTLALADSYNEQFF	TGCGCCAGCACCCTGGCCCTAGCGGACTCCTACAATGAGCAGTTCTTC
TRBV7-2	TRBD1	-	TRBJ1-3	CASSPRTGTVSGNTIYF	TGTGCCAGCAGCCCTAGGACCGGGACAGTATCTGGAAACACCATATATTTT
TRBV7-2	-	once	TRBJ1-1	CASSLVAGNTEAFF	TGTGCCAGCAGCTTAGTGGCGGGGAACACTGAAGCTTTCTTT
TRBV4-3	-	-	TRBJ2-2	CASSGQSLNTGELFF	TGCGCCAGCAGCGGACAGAGCTTAAACACCGGGGAGCTGTTTTTT
TRBV19	TRBD2	-	TRBJ2-1	CASTPASGTVEQFF	TGTGCCAGTACGCCGGCTAGCGGGACTGTTGAGCAGTTCTTC
TRBV28	TRBD2	-	TRBJ2-7	CASSSVTYGGSIYEQYF	TGTGCCAGCAGTTCGGTGACGTATGGCGGGAGCATATACGAGCAGTACTTC
TRBV9	-	-	TRBJ1-1	CASSGGTNTEAFF	TGTGCCAGCAGCGGCGGGACTAACACTGAAGCTTTCTTT
TRBV5-8	TRBD2	-	TRBJ2-5	CASSLGTSGQETQYF	TGTGCCAGCAGCTTGGGGACTAGCGGCCAAGAGACCCAGTACTTC
TRBV6-6	-	-	TRBJ2-1	CASSYWRGRDNEQFF	TGTGCCAGCAGTTATTGGCGGGGTCGGGACAATGAGCAGTTCTTC
TRBV3-1/TRBV3-2	-	-	TRBJ2-7	CASSPGRPSSYEQYF	TGTGCCAGCAGCCCAGGGAGGCCGAGCTCCTACGAGCAGTACTTC
TRBV28	TRBD2	-	TRBJ2-7	CASSPSTSASYEQYF	TGTGCCAGCAGTCCATCGACTAGCGCCTCCTACGAGCAGTACTTC
TRBV5-1	-	-	TRBJ1-1	CASSLEGVGQAFF	TGCGCCAGCAGCTTGGAGGGGGTTGGGCAAGCTTTCTTT
TRBV19	TRBD1	-	TRBJ1-5	CASSAPTGGLSNQPQHF	TGTGCCAGTAGTGCCCCGACAGGGGGCCTGAGCAATCAGCCCCAGCATTTT
TRBV7-8	-	-	TRBJ2-2	CASSFRVVRELFF	TGTGCCAGCAGCTTCAGGGTCGTGCGGGAGCTGTTTTTT
TRBV9	TRBD1	-	TRBJ2-7	CASSVTGDTSYEQYF	TGTGCCAGCAGCGTAACAGGGGATACCTCCTACGAGCAGTACTTC
TRBV10-2	TRBD2	-	TRBJ2-7	CASSESTQLAGVIYEQYF	TGCGCCAGCAGTGAGTCGACTCAGCTAGCGGGAGTAATTTACGAGCAGTACTTC
TRBV15	TRBD2	-	TRBJ2-1	CATSRRPSGRAPQNNEQFF	TGTGCCACCAGCAGACGACCTAGCGGGAGAGCGCCCCAGAACAATGAGCAGTTCTTC
TRBV11-2	-	-	TRBJ2-7	CASSLVQTYEQYF	TGTGCCAGCAGCTTAGTACAAACCTACGAGCAGTACTTC
TRBV18	TRBD1	-	TRBJ2-1	CASSTRGNEQFF	TGTGCCAGCTCCACCAGGGGGAATGAGCAGTTCTTC
TRBV4-1	-	-	TRBJ1-1	CASSQGLGLATEAFF	TGCGCCAGCAGCCAAGGTCTGGGATTAGCGACTGAAGCTTTCTTT
TRBV19	TRBD2	-	TRBJ2-1	CASSIVRGSRPNEQFF	TGTGCCAGTAGTATTGTCCGCGGGAGTAGACCCAATGAGCAGTTCTTC
TRBV19	TRBD2	once	TRBJ2-1	CASSIAGRLAVYNEQFF	TGTGCCAGTAGTATAGCCGGCAGACTAGCGGTCTACAATGAGCAGTTCTTC
TRBV6-6	TRBD1	-	TRBJ2-2	CASSRQGWIQGGELFF	TGTGCCAGCAGTCGACAGGGATGGATACAGGGCGGGGAGCTGTTTTTT
TRBV24-1	TRBD1	-	TRBJ2-1	CATSDWGTGSSYNEQFF	TGTGCCACCAGTGATTGGGGGACAGGGAGCTCCTACAATGAGCAGTTCTTC
TRBV19	-	once	TRBJ2-2	CASSAAGSFTGELFF	TGTGCCAGTAGTGCCGCCGGGTCTTTCACCGGGGAGCTGTTTTTT
TRBV7-9	TRBD1	-	TRBJ2-7	CASSVGQGSYEQYF	TGTGCCAGCAGCGTAGGACAGGGCTCCTACGAGCAGTACTTC